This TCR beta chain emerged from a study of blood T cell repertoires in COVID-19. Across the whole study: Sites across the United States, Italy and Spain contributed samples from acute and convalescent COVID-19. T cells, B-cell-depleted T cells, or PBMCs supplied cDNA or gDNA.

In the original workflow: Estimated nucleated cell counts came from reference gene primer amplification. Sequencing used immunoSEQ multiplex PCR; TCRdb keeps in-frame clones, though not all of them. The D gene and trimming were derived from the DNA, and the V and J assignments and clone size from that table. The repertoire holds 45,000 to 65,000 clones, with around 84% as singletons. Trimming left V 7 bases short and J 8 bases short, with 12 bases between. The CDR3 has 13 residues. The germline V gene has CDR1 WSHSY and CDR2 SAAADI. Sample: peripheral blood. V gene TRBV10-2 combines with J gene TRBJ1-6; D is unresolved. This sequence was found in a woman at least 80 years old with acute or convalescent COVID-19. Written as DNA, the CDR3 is TGCGCCAGCACCAGATGGCAAGATTCACCCCTCCACTTT. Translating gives CASTRWQDSPLHF.